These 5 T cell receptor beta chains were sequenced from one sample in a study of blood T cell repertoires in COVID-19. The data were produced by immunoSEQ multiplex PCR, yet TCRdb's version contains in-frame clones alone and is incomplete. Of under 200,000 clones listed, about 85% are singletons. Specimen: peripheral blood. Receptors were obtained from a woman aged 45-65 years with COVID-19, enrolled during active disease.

CDR3 in amino acids: CASSAILGGSANEKLFF. DNA for the CDR3: TGTGCCAGCAGTGCTATCCTTGGGGGGTCGGCTAATGAAAAACTGTTTTTT. This chain connects TRBV28 to TRBJ1-4; possibly TRBD1 for D (5 bases). From germline, CDR1 is MDHEN and CDR2 SYDVKM. CDR3 length: 17 residues. Trimming removed 5 bases from V and 3 bases from J, with 19 bases in between.

This CDR3 reads CASSQAGGADEQYF. The CDR3 DNA sequence: TGTGCCAGCAGCCAAGCAGGGGGCGCGGACGAGCAGTACTTC. The V call is TRBV3-1 (or the pseudogene TRBV3-2), the J call TRBJ2-7, with 8 bases lining up with TRBD1. CDR1 is LGHDT, CDR2 YNNKEL, per germline (reference sequence). V dropped 1 base and J dropped 5; count of bases not matched to a gene: 4. This CDR3 comprises 14 residues.

The CDR3 spells CASSVEHYNSPLHF. Here the CDR3 DNA reads TGTGCCAGCAGCGTAGAACACTATAATTCACCCCTCCACTTT. V and J are TRBV9 and TRBJ1-6; D unclear. This CDR3 is 14 amino acids long. Germline V lookup: CDR1 SGDLS, CDR2 YYNGEE. V lost 0 bases and J 3 bases, leaving 4 bases between the germline ends.

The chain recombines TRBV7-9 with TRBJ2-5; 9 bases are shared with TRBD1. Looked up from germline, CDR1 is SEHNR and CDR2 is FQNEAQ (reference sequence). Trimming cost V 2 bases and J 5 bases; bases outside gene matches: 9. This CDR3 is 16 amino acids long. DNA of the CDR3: TGTGCCAGCAGCTTACCCTTGGCAGACAGGGGGGAGACCCAGTACTTC. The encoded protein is CASSLPLADRGETQYF. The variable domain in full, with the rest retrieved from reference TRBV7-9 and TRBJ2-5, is DTGVSQNPRHKITKRGQNVTFRCDPISEHNRLYWYRQTLGQGPEFLTYFQNEAQLEKSRLLSDRFSAERPKGSFSTLEIQRTEQGDSAMYLCASSLPLADRGETQYFGPGTRLLVL.

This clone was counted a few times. The CDR3 coding sequence is TGTGCCAGCAGAACGACAGACACCTATGGCTACACCTTC. Translated: CASRTTDTYGYTF. The rearrangement links TRBV6-6 to TRBJ1-2, with TRBD1 as a possible D gene (5 bases). This CDR3 is 13 amino acids long. CDR1 is MNHNY and CDR2 is SVGAGI in the germline V gene (reference sequence). With 6 bases removed from V and 4 bases from J, the gap between germline ends came to 12 bases.